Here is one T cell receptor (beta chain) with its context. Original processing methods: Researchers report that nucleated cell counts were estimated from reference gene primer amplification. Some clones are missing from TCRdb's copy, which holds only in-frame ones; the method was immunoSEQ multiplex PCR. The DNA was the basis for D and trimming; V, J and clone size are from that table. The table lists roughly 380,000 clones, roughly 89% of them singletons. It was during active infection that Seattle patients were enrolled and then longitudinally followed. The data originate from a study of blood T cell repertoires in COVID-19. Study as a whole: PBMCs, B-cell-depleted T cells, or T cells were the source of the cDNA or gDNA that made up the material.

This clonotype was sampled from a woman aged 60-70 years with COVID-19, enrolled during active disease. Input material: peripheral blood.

CDR3 region: CASSVEDRRGGANEQFF. In DNA form, the CDR3 reads TGTGCCAGCAGCGTAGAAGATCGGCGGGGCGGCGCCAATGAGCAGTTCTTC. This rearrangement joins TRBV9 to TRBJ2-1, with D perhaps TRBD2 (6 bases). The V gene lost 0 bases and the J gene lost 6 bases, with 19 bases spanning the gap. The CDR3 has 17 amino acids. Germline V CDR1 and CDR2: SGDLS, YYNGEE.